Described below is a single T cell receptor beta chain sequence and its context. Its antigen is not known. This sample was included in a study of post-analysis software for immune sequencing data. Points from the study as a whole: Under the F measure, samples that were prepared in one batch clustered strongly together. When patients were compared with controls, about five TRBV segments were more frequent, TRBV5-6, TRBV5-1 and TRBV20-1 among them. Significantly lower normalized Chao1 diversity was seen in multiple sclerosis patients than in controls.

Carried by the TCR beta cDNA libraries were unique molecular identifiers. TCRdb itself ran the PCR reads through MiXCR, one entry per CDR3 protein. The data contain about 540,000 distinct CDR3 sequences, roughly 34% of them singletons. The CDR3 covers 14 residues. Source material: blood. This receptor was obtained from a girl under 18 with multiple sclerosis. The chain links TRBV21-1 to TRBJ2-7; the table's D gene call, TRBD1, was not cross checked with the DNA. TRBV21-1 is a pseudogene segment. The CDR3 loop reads CASSLGEGSYKQYF. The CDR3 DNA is TGTGCCAGCAGCCTAGGGGAGGGCTCCTACAAGCAGTACTTC.